The rows below give T cell receptor beta chains drawn from one sample of a study of tumor-infiltrating lymphocytes in localized non-small cell lung cancer. Here immunoSEQ multiplex PCR was the method, and the copy in TCRdb shows in-frame clones only, minus some. The sample records 6,000 to 8,500 clones, more than 70% being singletons. The sample consisted of lung tumor tissue. The source of these receptors is a human donor with non-small cell lung cancer. CDR3s include the opening cysteine and the closing phenylalanine or tryptophan. A D gene is named only where the DNA matches it firmly. The size of a clone is reported for some rows only, either as once, few or many, or as a class for expanded clones.

d_call clone_size j_call v_call cdr3_nt cdr3_aa
NA few TRBJ1-1 TRBV15 TGTGCCACCAGCAGAGGGAACAGGGTTGAAGTCCGACCTTTCTTT CATSRGNRVEVRPFF
NA NA TRBJ2-5 TRBV7-2 TGTGCCAGCAGCCCACAACCTTCATGGGTGACCCAGTACTTC CASSPQPSWVTQYF
NA NA TRBJ2-6 TRBV19 TGTGCCAGTAGTAAAGGAGGTCAGGCTGACTCTGGGGCCAACGTCCTGACTTTC CASSKGGQADSGANVLTF
TRBD2 NA TRBJ2-7 TRBV27 TGTGCCAGCAGTTCCCGAGCGGGGAGCGAGCAGTACTTC CASSSRAGSEQYF
NA few TRBJ2-3 TRBV19 TGTGCCAGTAGTATAGGATCAACGCAGTATTTT CASSIGSTQYF
NA NA TRBJ2-5 TRBV2 TGTGCCAGCGGCGGCCAAGAGACCCAGTACTTC CASGGQETQYF
NA NA TRBJ2-7 TRBV5-1 TGCGCCAGCAGCTTGGTTGGGGACCCCTACGAGCAGTACTTC CASSLVGDPYEQYF
NA NA TRBJ2-5 TRBV7-8 TGTGCCAGCAGCTTCAGTGAAGAGACCCAGTACTTC CASSFSEETQYF
TRBD1 NA TRBJ1-5 TRBV6-5 TGTGCCAGCAGCGGACAGGGCGGCAATCAGCCCCAGCATTTT CASSGQGGNQPQHF
NA NA TRBJ2-3 TRBV5-1 TGCGCCAGCAGCGGGGGAACAGATACGCAGTATTTT CASSGGTDTQYF
NA NA TRBJ1-2 TRBV30 TGTGCCTCCTCTGGGGGGTCTGAGGGCTACACCTTC CASSGGSEGYTF
TRBD2 NA TRBJ2-1 TRBV11-2 TGTGCCAGCAGCTTCCAGACTAGCGGGGACAATGAGCAGTTCTTC CASSFQTSGDNEQFF
TRBD1 NA TRBJ2-7 TRBV19 TGTGCCAGTGGAACAGGGGGCGCGGGGTCCTACGAGCAGTACTTC CASGTGGAGSYEQYF
NA NA TRBJ1-3 TRBV5-5 TGTGCCAGCAGCTGGGGACCCAATAGTCACTCTGGAAACACCATATATTTT CASSWGPNSHSGNTIYF
NA NA TRBJ1-4 TRBV6-1 TGTGCCAGCAGTTTACAACAGGGCGGCGAAAAACTGTTTTTT CASSLQQGGEKLFF
NA once TRBJ2-2 TRBV19 TGTGCCAGTAGTTTACGGGCGGGGGCCGTCACCGGGGAGCTGTTTTTT CASSLRAGAVTGELFF
TRBD1 once TRBJ1-5 TRBV5-8 TGTGCCAGCAGCTTATCCGGGACAGGTAGCAATCAGCCCCAGCATTTT CASSLSGTGSNQPQHF
NA NA TRBJ1-4 TRBV5-1 TGCGCCAGCAGCGTTGTAGGGGAAAACGAAAAACTGTTTTTT CASSVVGENEKLFF
NA NA TRBJ1-2 TRBV18 TGTGCCAGCTCACTCCAACCCAAGGATGGCTACACCTTC CASSLQPKDGYTF
NA few TRBJ2-7 TRBV4-2 TGTGCCAGCAGCCCCAGCCAGGGTTCAATATTAGGGCAGTACTTC CASSPSQGSILGQYF
TRBD1 NA TRBJ1-2 TRBV29-1 TGCAGCGTTTGGACAGGGGGCAATCGGGGCTACACCTTC CSVWTGGNRGYTF
TRBD2 NA TRBJ2-3 TRBV5-1 TGCGCCAGCAGCTTGGGCTCGACTAGCGGGGGCACAGATACGCAGTATTTT CASSLGSTSGGTDTQYF
TRBD1 once TRBJ2-5 TRBV6-1 TGTGCCAGCAGCCGACAGGGAGTCGAGACCCAGTACTTC CASSRQGVETQYF
NA NA TRBJ1-2 TRBV29-1 TGCAGCGTTGAATCGGCGACAGCTAAATTTAACTATGGCTACACCTTC CSVESATAKFNYGYTF
NA NA TRBJ1-3 TRBV11-3 TGTGCCAGCAGCTTAAACTCTGGAAACACCATATATTTT CASSLNSGNTIYF
TRBD2 NA TRBJ2-1 TRBV7-9 TGTGCCAGCAGCTTAGGCAGTAGCGGGGGGGATGAGCAGTTCTTC CASSLGSSGGDEQFF
TRBD1 NA TRBJ2-5 TRBV6-1 TGTGCCAGCAGTGCGACGGACAGGGGGCGGGAGACCCAGTACTTC CASSATDRGRETQYF
NA NA TRBJ2-1 TRBV7-8 TGTGCCAGCAGCTTGAGGAGGGGGCAAGTCAATGAGCAGTTCTTC CASSLRRGQVNEQFF
NA NA TRBJ1-1 TRBV11-1 TGTGCCAGCAGCTTCGGGAAGACTGAAGCTTTCTTT CASSFGKTEAFF
NA once TRBJ1-5 TRBV19 TGTGCCAGTAGTATCGAGGCAGGGAGGTTCCATCAGCCCCAGCATTTT CASSIEAGRFHQPQHF
TRBD1 NA TRBJ1-1 TRBV4-2 TGTGCCAGCAGTCGTGGTACCGGGACAGGGAACACTGAAGCTTTCTTT CASSRGTGTGNTEAFF
NA few TRBJ2-1 TRBV6-5 TGTGCCAGCAGCGAGGGGCGAAACTACAATGAGCAGTTCTTC CASSEGRNYNEQFF
TRBD2 NA TRBJ2-5 TRBV4-3 TGCGCCAGCAGCCAAAGCGGGGGGACCCAGTACTTC CASSQSGGTQYF
NA NA TRBJ1-5 TRBV23-1 TGCGCCAGCAGTCAATCGTCCACCAACAATCAGCCCCAGCATTTT CASSQSSTNNQPQHF
NA NA TRBJ1-1 TRBV7-8 TGTGCCAGCAGCTTAATCCGGGACACTGAAGCTTTCTTT CASSLIRDTEAFF
NA NA TRBJ2-3 TRBV7-9 TGTGCCAGCAGCGCAAGCGGAAACACAGATACGCAGTATTTT CASSASGNTDTQYF
NA NA TRBJ2-5 TRBV2 TGTGCCAGCAAGTGGAACAGAAATTTGAAGCAGCAAGAGACCCAGTACTTC CASKWNRNLKQQETQYF